The rows below give T cell receptor beta chains drawn from one sample of a study of T cell responses to AZD1222 COVID-19 vaccine. Sequenced by immunoSEQ multiplex PCR; TCRdb stores in-frame clones only, minus some. This table holds over 100,000 clones, 85% to 95% found once. Sample: peripheral blood, taken on day 0 of AZD1222 vaccination. These receptors were collected from an adult in good health. Both conserved end residues are part of each CDR3. The D gene is left open where the match is weak. Clone size appears in some rows only: once, few, many, or a class for an expanded clone.

abundance,j_gene,d_gene,v_gene,CDR3aa,CDR3nt
-,TRBJ2-7,-,TRBV7-9,CASSLDEGGQTSYEQYF,TGTGCCAGCAGCTTAGACGAGGGTGGACAAACGAGCTACGAGCAGTACTTC
few,TRBJ1-5,-,TRBV10-3,CAISSGPEPQHF,TGTGCCATCAGCTCAGGGCCCGAGCCCCAGCATTTT
once,TRBJ1-3,-,TRBV12-5,CASVAGAVTGNTIYF,TGTGCTAGTGTGGCCGGGGCAGTTACTGGAAACACCATATATTTT
-,TRBJ2-7,TRBD2,TRBV6-5,CASSPLAEPYEQYF,TGTGCCAGCAGCCCACTAGCGGAACCCTACGAGCAGTACTTC
-,TRBJ2-3,-,TRBV7-3,CASSPGTSRTDTQYF,TGTGCCAGCAGCCCAGGAACCAGTCGCACAGATACGCAGTATTTT
-,TRBJ1-1,-,TRBV19,CASSSGAGNTEAFF,TGTGCCAGTAGTTCAGGGGCCGGGAACACTGAAGCTTTCTTT
-,TRBJ1-5,-,TRBV7-3,CASRVGSNQPQHF,TGTGCCAGCAGGGTGGGTAGCAATCAGCCCCAGCATTTT
-,TRBJ1-5,TRBD1,TRBV28,CASSADRVQPQHF,TGTGCCAGCAGTGCGGACAGGGTTCAGCCCCAGCATTTT
-,TRBJ2-3,-,TRBV6-5,CASGSTDTQYF,TGTGCCAGCGGCTCTACGGATACGCAGTATTTT
-,TRBJ2-7,-,TRBV29-1,CSVYSYPYEQYF,TGCAGCGTTTACAGCTACCCCTACGAGCAGTACTTC
-,TRBJ2-7,TRBD1,TRBV3-1/TRBV3-2,CASSLGTGTGTGSF,TGTGCCAGCAGCCTAGGGACCGGGACCGGGACAGGTTCTTTC
-,TRBJ1-1,-,TRBV19,CASSPVGSEAFF,TGTGCCAGTAGTCCGGTCGGATCTGAAGCTTTCTTT
-,TRBJ2-2,TRBD2,TRBV4-2,CAYREGSKELFF,TGTGCCTACCGGGAGGGGAGTAAGGAGCTGTTTTTT
-,TRBJ1-1,-,TRBV30,CAWSPANTEAFF,TGTGCCTGGAGTCCCGCGAACACTGAAGCTTTCTTT
-,TRBJ2-3,TRBD1,TRBV11-2,CASSSGTVADTQYF,TGTGCCAGCAGCTCGGGGACAGTTGCAGATACGCAGTATTTT
-,TRBJ2-1,TRBD2,TRBV9,CASSVPSGRHEQFF,TGTGCCAGCAGCGTTCCTAGCGGGAGACATGAGCAGTTCTTC
-,TRBJ1-3,-,TRBV6-5,CASSSVSGNTIYF,TGTGCCAGCAGTTCCGTCTCTGGAAACACCATATATTTT
-,TRBJ2-6,-,TRBV6-6,CASSPVGGSSGANVLTF,TGTGCCAGCAGTCCCGTCGGGGGTAGCTCTGGGGCCAACGTCCTGACTTTC
-,TRBJ1-4,-,TRBV30,CASDLRFNEKLFF,TGTGCCTCCGATCTCAGGTTTAATGAAAAACTGTTTTTT
-,TRBJ2-1,TRBD2,TRBV12-5,CASGRSGANNEQFF,TGTGCTAGTGGTAGGAGCGGGGCCAACAATGAGCAGTTCTTC
-,TRBJ1-4,TRBD1,TRBV19,CASSVSGQGNEKLFF,TGTGCCAGTAGTGTCTCGGGACAGGGAAATGAAAAACTGTTTTTT
-,TRBJ1-1,-,TRBV7-9,CASSLDRMNTEAFF,TGTGCCAGCAGCTTAGACAGGATGAACACTGAAGCTTTCTTT
-,TRBJ1-2,-,TRBV7-2,CASSQPGRIVGYTF,TGTGCCAGCAGCCAACCGGGACGCATTGTTGGCTACACCTTC
-,TRBJ1-5,-,TRBV20-1,CSASGSGYQPQHF,TGCAGTGCTAGTGGGTCGGGGTATCAGCCCCAGCATTTT
-,TRBJ2-2,TRBD1,TRBV27,CASSFPRQGGGELFF,TGTGCCAGCAGTTTCCCCAGACAGGGGGGCGGGGAGCTGTTTTTT
-,TRBJ2-7,-,TRBV2,CASISGTATYEQYF,TGTGCCAGCATCTCCGGGACCGCTACCTACGAGCAGTACTTC
-,TRBJ1-5,-,TRBV19,CASSSSRTGNQPQHF,TGTGCCAGTAGTAGCTCGAGGACGGGCAATCAGCCCCAGCATTTT
-,TRBJ1-3,TRBD1,TRBV5-5,CASTSAGQGNTIYF,TGTGCCAGCACCAGTGCGGGACAGGGAAACACCATATATTTT
-,TRBJ1-1,-,TRBV6-5,CATGRGENTEAFF,TGTGCCACCGGACGGGGAGAGAACACTGAAGCTTTCTTT
-,TRBJ2-7,-,TRBV6-5,CASSYGGQDSYEQYF,TGTGCCAGCAGTTATGGTGGGCAGGACTCCTACGAGCAGTACTTC
few,TRBJ2-2,-,TRBV7-2,CASSSIITGELFF,TGTGCCAGCAGCTCCATAATCACCGGGGAGCTGTTTTTT
-,TRBJ2-1,TRBD2,TRBV7-2,CASSSPPGAGLTNEQFF,TGTGCCAGCAGCTCCCCCCCGGGAGCGGGGCTGACCAATGAGCAGTTCTTC
-,TRBJ1-2,-,TRBV30,CAWSVIWETDLYGYTF,TGTGCCTGGAGTGTAATCTGGGAGACAGATCTCTATGGCTACACCTTC
-,TRBJ1-5,-,TRBV28,CAGGGGNQPQHF,TGTGCCGGTGGGGGCGGCAATCAGCCCCAGCATTTT
few,TRBJ2-3,-,TRBV18,CASSPRTDTQYF,TGTGCCAGCTCACCACGAACAGATACGCAGTATTTT
-,TRBJ2-7,TRBD1,TRBV2,CASRKTGVDSYEQYF,TGTGCCAGCAGGAAGACAGGGGTTGACTCCTACGAGCAGTACTTC
once,TRBJ1-5,-,TRBV21-1,CASSNESARQEHQPQHF,TGTGCCAGCAGCAATGAGTCAGCCAGACAGGAACATCAGCCCCAGCATTTT
once,TRBJ1-6,-,TRBV9,CASSEGPGGANNSPLHF,TGTGCCAGCAGCGAAGGGCCGGGTGGGGCGAATAATTCACCCCTCCACTTT
-,TRBJ2-3,TRBD2,TRBV29-1,CSVGLAGGPNTQYF,TGCAGCGTTGGACTAGCGGGAGGGCCGAATACGCAGTATTTT
-,TRBJ1-3,-,TRBV20-1,CSASQAFSGNTIYF,TGCAGTGCTAGTCAGGCCTTCTCTGGAAACACCATATATTTT
-,TRBJ1-3,-,TRBV19,CASSILRVYSGNTIYF,TGTGCCAGTAGTATCTTGAGGGTATACTCTGGAAACACCATATATTTT
-,TRBJ1-1,TRBD1,TRBV18,CASSPGDRGAFF,TGTGCCAGCTCACCAGGAGACAGGGGAGCTTTCTTT
-,TRBJ1-5,-,TRBV25-1,CASSESYGQGEDQPQHF,TGTGCCAGCAGTGAATCATATGGGCAGGGCGAGGACCAGCCCCAGCATTTT
once,TRBJ2-3,-,TRBV14,CASSQDMRTAQYF,TGTGCCAGCAGCCAAGATATGAGGACAGCGCAGTATTTT
-,TRBJ1-5,-,TRBV27,CASSFWGRGGNQPQHF,TGTGCCAGCAGTTTTTGGGGGCGGGGTGGCAATCAGCCCCAGCATTTT
-,TRBJ1-5,-,TRBV5-8,CASTLWLDSNQPQHF,TGTGCCAGCACCTTATGGTTAGATAGCAATCAGCCCCAGCATTTT
-,TRBJ1-1,-,TRBV3-1/TRBV3-2,CASNIRGEPEAFF,TGTGCCAGCAACATACGAGGGGAACCTGAAGCTTTCTTT
-,TRBJ2-6,-,TRBV6-2/TRBV6-3,CASSEDSGGYPGANVLTF,TGTGCCAGCAGTGAGGACTCCGGTGGGTATCCTGGGGCCAACGTCCTGACTTTC
-,TRBJ2-3,-,TRBV28,CASSLKPGFRDYF,TGTGCCAGCAGCCTAAAGCCCGGTTTCAGGGATTATTTT
-,TRBJ2-7,-,TRBV5-6,CASSLVSSGQYF,TGTGCCAGCAGCTTAGTTTCCAGCGGGCAGTACTTC
-,TRBJ1-3,-,TRBV3-1/TRBV3-2,CASSSQASSGNTIYF,TGTGCCAGCAGCTCTCAGGCCAGCTCTGGAAACACCATATATTTT
-,TRBJ2-3,-,TRBV5-1,CASSSAQDPTDTQYF,TGCGCCAGCAGCTCCGCCCAGGATCCTACAGATACGCAGTATTTT
-,TRBJ2-1,TRBD1,TRBV19,CASSLGQAGNEQFF,TGTGCCAGTAGTCTGGGACAGGCAGGGAATGAGCAGTTCTTC
few,TRBJ2-2,TRBD1,TRBV18,CASSPSQGAKAGELFF,TGTGCCAGCTCACCCTCACAGGGGGCGAAGGCCGGGGAGCTGTTTTTT
few,TRBJ2-7,-,TRBV19,CASKINRDSSYEQYF,TGTGCCAGTAAGATCAACCGAGACAGCTCCTACGAGCAGTACTTC